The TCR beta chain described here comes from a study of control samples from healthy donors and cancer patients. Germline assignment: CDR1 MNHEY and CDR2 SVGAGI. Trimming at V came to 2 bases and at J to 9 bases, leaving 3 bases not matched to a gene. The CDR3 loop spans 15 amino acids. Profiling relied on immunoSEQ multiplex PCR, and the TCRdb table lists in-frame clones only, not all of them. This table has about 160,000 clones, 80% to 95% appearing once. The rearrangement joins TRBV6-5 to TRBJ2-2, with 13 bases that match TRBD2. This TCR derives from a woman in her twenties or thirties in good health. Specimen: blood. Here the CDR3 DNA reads TGTGCCAGCAGTTACGGACTAGCGGGAGATTGGGAGCTGTTTTTT. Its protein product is CASSYGLAGDWELFF.